The TCR beta chain described here comes from a study of T cell responses to AZD1222 COVID-19 vaccine. Whole-study results and caveats: The breadth and depth of Spike-specific TCRs increased once two AZD1222 doses had been given. Baseline testing showed seropositivity in only a handful of AZD1222 recipients. It should be noted that donors were predominantly white British and more often female, and clonal diversity was possibly underestimated. The reported proportion of spike-specific TCRs targeting unmutated variant regions was nearly half.

The V segment lost 6 bases and the J segment 2 bases; nucleotides outside the gene matches: 9. Looked up from germline, CDR1 is MNHNY and CDR2 is SVGAGI (reference sequence). This CDR3 comprises 15 residues. Turning to this clone: What it binds is unknown.

The table came from immunoSEQ multiplex PCR; TCRdb's copy has only in-frame clones and leaves some out. The sample records tens of thousands of clones, about 90% being singletons. The TCR comes from an adult in good health. Source: peripheral blood, taken on day 0 of MenACWY control vaccination. The V and J genes are TRBV6-6 and TRBJ2-5; 7 bases match TRBD2. The CDR3 is CASSWTRGRQETQYF. The CDR3 bases are TGTGCCAGCAGCTGGACTAGAGGGCGGCAAGAGACCCAGTACTTC.